These 12 T cell receptor beta chains share one sample of origin, sequenced in a study of blood T cell repertoires in COVID-19. Produced via immunoSEQ multiplex PCR; TCRdb's table is partial and in-frame only. Of fewer than 85,000 clones in the sample, 60% to 80% are singletons; the top ten hold about 2.1%. Material for sequencing was peripheral blood. The source is a man between 65 and 85 years old with COVID-19, enrolled during active disease.

The gene calls are TRBV5-1 and TRBJ2-1; TRBD1 agrees at 7 bases. The junction had 5 bases not matched to a gene; V was cut back by 2 bases and J by 0 bases. The CDR3 has 16 amino acids. CDR1 is SGHRS and CDR2 is YFSETQ in the germline V gene. CDR3 region: CASSFWTGSSYNEQFF. The CDR3 nucleotides read TGCGCCAGCAGCTTTTGGACAGGCAGCTCCTACAATGAGCAGTTCTTC.

This clone was seen a handful of times. The chain combines TRBV15 with TRBJ1-5; the D gene is possibly TRBD1 (6 bases). Germline-derived CDR1 and CDR2 are LNHNV and YYDKDF (reference sequence). V was trimmed by 3 bases and J by 2 bases, leaving 11 bases between them. This CDR3 has 15 amino acids. CDR3 DNA sequence: TGTGCCACCAGCAGGAGGGGGAGGGGCAATCAGCCCCAGCATTTT. Translation: CATSRRGRGNQPQHF.

V and J are TRBV4-1 and TRBJ2-1; D is possibly TRBD2 (6 bases). Germline V CDR1 and CDR2: MGHRA, YSYEKL. The CDR3 covers 17 residues. Trimming took 2 bases from V and 7 from J, leaving 21 bases between them. CDR3 in DNA: TGCGCCAGCAGCCAACAAAGCGGGTCCAACCTGAAAAATGAGCAGTTCTTC. Its translation is CASSQQSGSNLKNEQFF.

The V gene is TRBV5-1, the J gene TRBJ1-1; tentative D call: TRBD1 (6 bases). V was clipped by 4 bases and J by 6 bases, with 10 bases between them. CDR3 size: 12 residues. CDR1 is SGHRS and CDR2 is YFSETQ in the germline V gene. The CDR3 sequence is CASSTGTPEAFF. Written as DNA, the CDR3 is TGCGCCAGCAGCACAGGGACCCCTGAAGCTTTCTTT.

The chain is built from TRBV29-1 and TRBJ2-5, with 10 bases aligning to TRBD1. J was trimmed by 1 base and V by 7 bases; bases with no gene match: 3. Germline assignment: CDR1 SQVTM and CDR2 ANQGSEA. The CDR3 runs 13 residues. Here the CDR3 reads CSARTGGQETQYF. The CDR3 DNA follows: TGCAGCGCTAGGACAGGGGGCCAAGAGACCCAGTACTTC. Complete variable domain (other parts from reference TRBV29-1 and TRBJ2-5): SAVISQKPSRDICQRGTSLTIQCQVDSQVTMMFWYRQQPGQSLTLIATANQGSEATYESGFVIDKFPISRPNLTFSTLTVSNMSPEDSSIYLCSARTGGQETQYFGPGTRLLVL.

The chain uses TRBV9 and TRBJ2-3; TRBD2 agrees at 12 bases. This CDR3 contains 18 residues. Germline CDR1 and CDR2: SGDLS and YYNGEE. V shed 0 bases, J shed 0 bases, and the junction held 5 bases outside the gene matches. The CDR3 sequence is CASSVGLAGGLSTDTQYF. The CDR3 DNA is TGTGCCAGCAGCGTAGGCCTAGCGGGAGGGCTAAGCACAGATACGCAGTATTTT.

This chain joins TRBV9 and TRBJ2-7, with 10 bases matching TRBD1. With V trimmed by 0 bases and J by 3 bases, 9 bases remained unmatched. CDR1 and CDR2 from the germline V gene are SGDLS and YYNGEE. The CDR3 is made up of 17 amino acids. CDR3: CASSVDAMGQGNYEQYF. DNA for the CDR3: TGTGCCAGCAGCGTAGACGCGATGGGACAGGGGAACTACGAGCAGTACTTC.

This clone has just one count. The chain carries TRBV27 and TRBJ1-5; TRBD1 aligns across 10 bases. V dropped 9 bases and J dropped 1; count of bases not matched to a gene: 3. Germline V CDR1 and CDR2: MNHEY, SMNVEV (reference sequence). CDR3 size: 14 residues. The CDR3 nucleotides are TGTGCCAGTGCGGACAGGGGGAGCAATCAGCCCCAGCATTTT. This gives the protein CASADRGSNQPQHF.

This clone was detected a few times. The chain has TRBV28 and TRBJ2-7; D might be TRBD2 (6 bases). Germline CDR1 MDHEN, CDR2 SYDVKM. The V end was cut by 3 bases, the J end by 2 bases, with 11 bases between. CDR3 length equals 14 residues. CDR3 nucleotide sequence: TGTGCCAGCAGTTTGTATGGAGGGGCCTACGAGCAGTACTTC. Protein: CASSLYGGAYEQYF.

The chain is built from TRBV9 and TRBJ2-1, with 9 positions matching TRBD2. Trimming removed 4 bases from V and 2 bases from J; junction bases left unmatched: 16. This CDR3 has 19 amino acids. From germline, CDR1 is SGDLS and CDR2 YYNGEE. The CDR3 loop is CASSTRGGRAVDPYNEQFF. The DNA for the CDR3 is TGTGCCAGCAGCACTAGGGGCGGGAGGGCCGTAGACCCCTACAATGAGCAGTTCTTC. Filled out from reference TRBV9 and TRBJ2-1, the complete variable domain reads DSGVTQTPKHLITATGQRVTLRCSPRSGDLSVYWYQQSLDQGLQFLIQYYNGEERAKGNILERFSAQQFPDLHSELNLSSLELGDSALYFCASSTRGGRAVDPYNEQFFGPGTRLTVL.

The CDR3 region is CASSPSTGLGTEAFF. The CDR3 DNA follows: TGTGCCAGCAGTCCCTCAACAGGGTTGGGTACTGAAGCTTTCTTT. The gene calls are TRBV6-6 and TRBJ1-1, with a tentative D call TRBD1 (6 bases). The CDR3 has 15 residues. V lost 5 bases and J 5 bases, leaving 18 bases between the germline ends. The germline V gene has CDR1 MNHNY and CDR2 SVGAGI (reference sequence).

V is TRBV21-1 and J is TRBJ1-5; the table calls TRBD1, which could not be checked here. TRBV21-1 is shown as a pseudogene. This CDR3 region has 13 residues. The CDR3 protein is CASLRQGNQPQHF. The CDR3 DNA reads TGTGCCAGCTTAAGGCAGGGTAATCAGCCCCAGCATTTT.